This entry describes one T cell receptor beta chain. Its matching antigen is unknown. The junction had 18 bases not matched to a gene; V was cut back by 5 bases and J by 6 bases. The CDR3 is 18 amino acids. Germline V gives CDR1 SGHVS, CDR2 FQNEAQ. The data were taken from a study of OX40 agonist ivuxolimab in advanced cancers. Study-wide findings and caveats: Blood T cells, both CD4+ and CD8+, expanded clonally by week 6 at 0.1 to 3.0 mg/kg. Several nonresponders also turned out to have low normalized T-cell clonal expansion.

Here immunoSEQ multiplex PCR was the method, and the copy in TCRdb shows in-frame clones only, minus some. This table holds about 45,000 clones, roughly 90% found once. Material: CD4+ or CD8+ T cells sorted from blood, obtained in a trial of the OX40 agonist ivuxolimab. V is TRBV7-8 and J is TRBJ2-7; 11 bases line up with TRBD2. This TCR came from an adult with an advanced solid tumor such as melanoma, head and neck, liver or kidney cancer. The CDR3 DNA follows: TGTGCCAGCAGCCCCTTGGCCGGTAGCGGGAGGGCCCTCGGCGAGCAGTACTTC. Its protein product is CASSPLAGSGRALGEQYF.